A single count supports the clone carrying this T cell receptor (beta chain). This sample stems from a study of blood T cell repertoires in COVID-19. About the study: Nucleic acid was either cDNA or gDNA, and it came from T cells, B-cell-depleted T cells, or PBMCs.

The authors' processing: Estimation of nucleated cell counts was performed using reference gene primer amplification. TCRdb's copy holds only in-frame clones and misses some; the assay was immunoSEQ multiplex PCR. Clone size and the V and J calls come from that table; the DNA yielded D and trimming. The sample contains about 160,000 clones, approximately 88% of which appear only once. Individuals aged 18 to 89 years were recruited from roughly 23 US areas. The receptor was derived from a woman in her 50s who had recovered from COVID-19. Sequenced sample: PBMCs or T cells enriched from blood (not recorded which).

CDR3 nucleotides: TGCGCCAGCAGCTTGGATCTCTTCGGGGGGAAAGCAGATACGCAGTATTTT. This codes for CASSLDLFGGKADTQYF. The genes are TRBV5-1 and TRBJ2-3; 7 bases align to TRBD2. Looked up from germline, CDR1 is SGHRS and CDR2 is YFSETQ. J lost 4 bases, V lost 0 bases, and 11 bases had no gene match. CDR3 size: 17 residues.